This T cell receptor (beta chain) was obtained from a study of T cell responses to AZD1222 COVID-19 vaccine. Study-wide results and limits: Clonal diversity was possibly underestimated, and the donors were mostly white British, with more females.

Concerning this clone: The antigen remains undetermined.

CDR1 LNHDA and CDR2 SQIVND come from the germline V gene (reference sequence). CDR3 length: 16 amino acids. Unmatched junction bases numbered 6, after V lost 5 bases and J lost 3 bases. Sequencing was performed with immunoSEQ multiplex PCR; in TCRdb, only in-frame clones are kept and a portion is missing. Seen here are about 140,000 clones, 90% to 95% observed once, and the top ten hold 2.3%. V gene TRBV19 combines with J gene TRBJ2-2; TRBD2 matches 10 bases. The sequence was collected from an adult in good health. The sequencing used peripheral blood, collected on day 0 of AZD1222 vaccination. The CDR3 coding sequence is TGTGCCAGTAGTCCCCGGACTAGCGGTTACACCGGGGAGCTGTTTTTT. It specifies CASSPRTSGYTGELFF.